These 28 T cell receptor beta chains share one sample of origin, sequenced in a study of identical twins. TCRdb independently ran MiXCR on the 5' RACE reads; one entry per CDR3 protein. The profile shows fewer than 500,000 distinct CDR3 sequences, 13% to 15% of them singletons. This same sample was also part of a study on yellow fever vaccine responses in identical twins.

The source material was CD4+ T cells sorted from blood. The receptors originated from a woman between 18 and 29 years old in good health.

The chain recombines TRBV18 with TRBJ1-6, with 8 bases that match TRBD1. Germline trimming cut 4 bases from V and 6 bases from J; bases unmatched to any gene: 8. Germline V gives CDR1 KGHSH, CDR2 LQKENI. CDR3 length: 16 residues. The CDR3, as DNA: TGTGCCAGCTCACAAACAGGGGGACCTCTTAATTCACCCCTCCACTTT. Translated: CASSQTGGPLNSPLHF.

The genes are TRBV4-3 and TRBJ1-2, with TRBD1 identical over 8 bases. This CDR3 is built from 19 residues. Germline V gene lookup returns CDR1 LGHNA and CDR2 YSLEER. The V gene end was trimmed by 1 base and the J gene end by 8 bases; junction bases not matched to a gene: 21. CDR3 residues: CASSQGIPETGVQDGGYTF. The CDR3 DNA is TGCGCCAGCAGCCAAGGTATTCCCGAGACAGGGGTTCAAGATGGAGGCTACACCTTC.

This clonotype was seen a few times. CDR3 coding DNA: TGCGCCAGCAGTGAGGGGGGACTAGCGGGGGAGCTGTTTTTT. Translation: CASSEGGLAGELFF. The genes are TRBV10-2 and TRBJ2-2; 10 positions match TRBD2. V was pared by 2 bases and J by 8 bases, with 2 bases of the junction left unmatched. The CDR3 sequence is 14 residues long. Germline CDR1 and CDR2: WSHSY and SAAADI.

This clonotype was seen a handful of times. This chain links TRBV6-2 or TRBV6-3 with TRBJ2-4; 9 nucleotides agree with TRBD1. Unmatched junction bases numbered 15, after V lost 3 bases and J lost 0 bases. The CDR3 sequence is 20 residues long. Germline V CDR1 and CDR2: MNHEY, SVGEGT. This chain's CDR3 is CASSYIPGQGRNLAKNIQYF. CDR3 bases: TGTGCCAGCAGTTATATTCCGGGACAGGGCAGAAACCTAGCCAAAAACATTCAGTACTTC.

This clonotype was seen ten or more times. The V and J genes are TRBV20-1 and TRBJ2-1, with a tentative D call TRBD2 (6 bases). Germline V gene data show CDR1 as DFQATT and CDR2 as SNEGSKA (reference sequence). Trimming shortened V by 0 bases and J by 1 base, and 7 bases separated the two germline ends. The CDR3 contains 14 residues. DNA of the CDR3: TGCAGTGCTAGAGAGGGAGGATCCTACAATGAGCAGTTCTTC. Protein product: CSAREGGSYNEQFF.

The sample holds a few counts of this clonotype. V gene TRBV6-5 combines with J gene TRBJ2-2; 7 nucleotides align to TRBD2. The CDR3 runs to 15 residues. Looked up from germline, CDR1 is MNHEY and CDR2 is SVGAGI. The ends lost 2 bases at V and 7 bases at J; junction bases unmatched: 7. DNA for the CDR3: TGTGCCAGCAGTTACGGACTAGGATCCGTCGGGGAGCTGTTTTTT. Amino acid sequence: CASSYGLGSVGELFF.

This clonotype has just a few counts. This chain joins TRBV9 and TRBJ2-3, with D maybe TRBD1 (6 bases). Germline CDR1 reads SGDLS; CDR2 reads YYNGEE. The V gene lost 4 bases and the J gene lost 4 bases, with 22 bases spanning the gap. This CDR3 contains 17 residues. The CDR3 DNA sequence: TGTGCCAGCAGCTCCCGCTTCACAGGGCCCGGGGCAGATACGCAGTATTTT. This encodes CASSSRFTGPGADTQYF.

CDR3 amino acids: CATSESDSYYGYTF. CDR3 DNA: TGTGCCACCAGTGAATCAGACAGCTACTATGGCTACACCTTC. This chain joins TRBV24-1 and TRBJ1-2; tentative D call: TRBD1 (5 bases). Germline V gene data show CDR1 as KGHDR and CDR2 as SFDVKD. The V end was cut by 4 bases, the J end by 3 bases, with 11 bases between. CDR3 length equals 14 residues.

The chain employs TRBV21-1 and TRBJ1-5; the tabulated D call, TRBD1, remains unverified against the DNA. TRBV21-1 is recorded as a pseudogene. This CDR3 is 12 amino acids long. The CDR3 reads CASGVGGQPQHF. The CDR3 bases are TGTGCCAGCGGGGTGGGGGGTCAGCCCCAGCATTTT.

This clonotype has at least ten counts. CDR3 nucleotide sequence: TGTGCCAGCAGTTTATTGGTGGGAGAGGATTCACCCCTCCACTTT. Protein sequence: CASSLLVGEDSPLHF. The chain carries TRBV12-3 or TRBV12-4 and TRBJ1-6; D is undetermined. V lost 2 bases and J 8 bases, leaving 13 bases between the germline ends. CDR3 length equals 15 residues.

V is TRBV27 and J is TRBJ2-5; the match to TRBD1 covers 8 bases. Germline CDR1 and CDR2: MNHEY and SMNVEV (reference sequence). V lost 6 bases to trimming and J lost 4 bases; unmatched junction nucleotides: 7. The CDR3 runs to 14 residues. CDR3 coding DNA: TGTGCCAGCAGCCTATGGGACAGGCCAGAGACCCAGTACTTC. Protein product: CASSLWDRPETQYF.

This clonotype occurred many times. This chain links TRBV7-2 with TRBJ2-7; 10 nucleotides align to TRBD1. This CDR3 region has 14 residues. V lost 3 bases to trimming and J lost 4 bases; unmatched junction nucleotides: 3. CDR1 and CDR2 (germline): SGHTA, FQGNSA. The CDR3 loop is CASSFWTGGYEQYF. As DNA, the CDR3 is TGTGCCAGCAGCTTTTGGACAGGGGGGTACGAGCAGTACTTC.

The table lists this clonotype with many counts. The chain combines TRBV5-1 with TRBJ2-2; the D gene is possibly TRBD2 (6 bases). The CDR3 consists of 14 residues. CDR1 is SGHRS, CDR2 YFSETQ, per germline. Trimming removed 6 bases at V and 1 base at J, with 10 bases between. As DNA, the CDR3 is TGCGCCAGCACTCGGGGGTTGAACACCGGGGAGCTGTTTTTT. This encodes CASTRGLNTGELFF.

This rearrangement joins TRBV6-2 or TRBV6-3 to TRBJ2-4; 11 bases agree with TRBD2. The CDR3 extends over 14 amino acids. Trimming removed 10 bases from V and 0 bases from J; junction bases left unmatched: 2. Per germline, CDR1 MNHEY and CDR2 SVGEGT. The chain's CDR3 is CATGLAGAKNIQYF. The CDR3 bases are TGTGCCACCGGACTAGCGGGAGCCAAAAACATTCAGTACTTC.

This clonotype was detected a few times. The rearrangement joins TRBV7-9 to TRBJ2-3; D is uncertain. The V end lost 2 bases, the J end lost 2 bases, and 8 bases lay between the germline ends. The germline gives CDR1 SEHNR, CDR2 FQNEAQ (reference sequence). The CDR3 has 14 amino acids. In nucleotides, the CDR3 is TGTGCCAGCAGCTTATGGCTAGACACAGATACGCAGTATTTT. Translating gives CASSLWLDTDTQYF.

The chain recombines TRBV20-1 with TRBJ2-3; TRBD2 matches at 11 bases. The CDR3 runs to 15 residues. J was trimmed by 4 bases and V by 4 bases; bases with no gene match: 7. CDR1 and CDR2 (germline): DFQATT, SNEGSKA (reference sequence). The CDR3 sequence: CSANGASGRSDTQYF. CDR3 coding DNA: TGCAGTGCTAACGGGGCTAGCGGGAGGTCAGATACGCAGTATTTT.

V is TRBV3-1 and J is TRBJ1-5; maybe TRBD1 (5 bases). With 10 bases removed from V and 4 bases from J, the gap between germline ends came to 17 bases. The V gene's germline CDR1 is LGHDT and CDR2 YNNKEL (reference sequence). The CDR3 is 14 amino acids. The CDR3 is CATSLGRLNQPQHF. DNA for the CDR3: TGTGCCACCAGTTTGGGACGGCTAAATCAGCCCCAGCATTTT.

At least ten counts were recorded for this clonotype. The chain is built from TRBV28 and TRBJ2-5, with D hard to call. V lost 5 bases to trimming and J lost 2 bases, with 12 bases between them. This CDR3 contains 14 residues. Germline V gene lookup returns CDR1 MDHEN and CDR2 SYDVKM. The CDR3 nucleotides are TGTGCCAGCAGTCTTCCTGGGCCGCAAGAGACCCAGTACTTC. It specifies CASSLPGPQETQYF.

This clonotype was observed many times. CDR3 loop: CASSQDNRADTQYF. The CDR3 DNA is TGCGCCAGCAGCCAAGATAACCGGGCAGATACGCAGTATTTT. This chain links TRBV4-3 with TRBJ2-3, with D hard to call. The CDR3 runs 14 residues. The V end was cut by 0 bases, the J end by 4 bases, with 8 bases between. Per the germline V gene, CDR1 is LGHNA and CDR2 is YSLEER.

This clonotype was seen only a few times. The J gene is TRBJ2-1, the V gene TRBV11-2, with 10 nucleotides matching TRBD2. The CDR3 has 18 amino acids. V gave up 5 bases and J gave up 4 bases; unmatched junction bases: 14. CDR1 SGHAT and CDR2 FQNNGV come from the germline V gene. This CDR3 is CASSGASSGGKLYNEQFF. CDR3 DNA sequence: TGTGCCAGCAGCGGAGCTAGTAGCGGGGGGAAATTATACAATGAGCAGTTCTTC.

The gene calls are TRBV4-2 and TRBJ2-3, with D possibly being TRBD2 (5 bases). The V gene's germline CDR1 is LGHNA and CDR2 YNFKEQ. CDR3 size: 17 residues. Trimming cost V 3 bases and J 5 bases, with 21 bases left between them. This CDR3 reads CASSQPELLLRGDTQYF. The CDR3 nucleotides read TGTGCCAGCAGCCAGCCCGAACTCCTACTACGGGGAGATACGCAGTATTTT.

A few counts support this clonotype. The V gene is TRBV5-1, the J gene TRBJ2-2, with 8 bases aligning to TRBD1. V trimming: 4 bases; J trimming: 5 bases; junction bases outside the gene matches: 7. From germline, CDR1 is SGHRS and CDR2 YFSETQ. The CDR3 runs to 15 residues. The CDR3 bases are TGCGCCAGCAGCGGAGTAACAGGGGGAACCGGGGAGCTGTTTTTT. Translating gives CASSGVTGGTGELFF.

This clonotype was recorded at least ten times. Here the CDR3 reads CATSRAGGGYEQYF. CDR3 sequence (DNA): TGTGCCACCAGCAGAGCGGGAGGAGGCTACGAGCAGTACTTC. The chain employs TRBV15 and TRBJ2-7; the match to TRBD2 covers 7 bases. Per the germline V gene, CDR1 is LNHNV and CDR2 is YYDKDF (reference sequence). This CDR3 is 14 amino acids long. V dropped 1 base and J dropped 3; count of bases not matched to a gene: 3.

This clonotype was picked up a small number of times. This chain uses TRBV6-1 with TRBJ2-2; 8 nucleotides match TRBD1. CDR3 length equals 13 residues. Trimming took 7 bases from V and 6 from J; bases not matched to a gene: 4. Germline V lookup: CDR1 MNHNS, CDR2 SASEGT. This CDR3 is CASNRGNAGELFF. The CDR3 DNA follows: TGTGCCAGCAACAGGGGGAATGCCGGGGAGCTGTTTTTT.

This rearrangement joins TRBV28 to TRBJ2-7; the D gene is possibly TRBD1 (6 bases). Trimming took 3 bases from V and 5 from J, leaving 17 bases between them. This CDR3 is built from 15 residues. Per the germline V gene, CDR1 is MDHEN and CDR2 is SYDVKM. Here the CDR3 reads CASSFRQGRLNEQYF. The CDR3 DNA follows: TGTGCCAGCAGTTTTCGGCAGGGGCGGTTGAACGAGCAGTACTTC.

This clonotype was found a few times. The chain couples TRBV7-9 to TRBJ1-1, with D possibly TRBD1 on 6 matching bases. The CDR3 length is 13 residues. V gave up 4 bases and J gave up 8 bases, with 14 bases separating them. Germline V gene lookup returns CDR1 SEHNR and CDR2 FQNEAQ (reference sequence). CDR3 bases: TGTGCCAGCAGCTCCTCCGGGGGACAAGAAGCTTTCTTT. Encoded protein: CASSSSGGQEAFF.

The chain has TRBV19 and TRBJ1-5, with D perhaps TRBD1 (5 bases). The CDR3 length is 15 residues. V was cut by 3 bases and J by 4 bases, with 13 bases left in between. Germline V lookup: CDR1 LNHDA, CDR2 SQIVND (reference sequence). This CDR3 is CASSILWDGNQPQHF. As DNA, the CDR3 is TGTGCCAGTAGTATTCTGTGGGACGGTAATCAGCCCCAGCATTTT.

This clonotype showed up just a few times. The V gene is TRBV30, the J gene TRBJ1-1; D not certain. The germline CDR1 and CDR2 sequences are GTSNPN and SVGIG (reference sequence). The CDR3 consists of 11 residues. V lost 1 base and J lost 5, with 5 bases in between. CDR3 DNA sequence: TGTGCCTGGAGTGAGTTGACTGAAGCTTTCTTT. Protein product: CAWSELTEAFF.